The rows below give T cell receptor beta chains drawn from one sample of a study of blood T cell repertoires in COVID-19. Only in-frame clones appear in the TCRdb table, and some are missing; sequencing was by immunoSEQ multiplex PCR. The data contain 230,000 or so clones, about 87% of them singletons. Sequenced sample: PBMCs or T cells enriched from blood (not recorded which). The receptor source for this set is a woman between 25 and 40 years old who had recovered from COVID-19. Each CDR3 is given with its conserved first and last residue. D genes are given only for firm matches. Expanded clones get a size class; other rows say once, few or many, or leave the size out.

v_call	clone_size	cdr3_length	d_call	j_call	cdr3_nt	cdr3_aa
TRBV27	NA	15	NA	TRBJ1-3	TGTGCCAGCAGTTCCAGTTATTTCTCTGGAAACACCATATATTTT	CASSSSYFSGNTIYF
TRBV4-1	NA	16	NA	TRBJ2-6	TGCGCCAGCAGCGGGGGGTTCAACTCTGGGGCCAACGTCCTGACTTTC	CASSGGFNSGANVLTF
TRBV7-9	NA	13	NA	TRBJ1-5	TGTGCCAGCAGCTTAGATCCCTATCAGCCCCAGCATTTT	CASSLDPYQPQHF
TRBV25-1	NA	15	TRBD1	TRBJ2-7	TGTGCCAGCAGGGCCGGGACAGGGCGGTCCTACGAGCAGTACTTC	CASRAGTGRSYEQYF
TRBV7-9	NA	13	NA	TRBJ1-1	TGTGCCAGCAGTCGACAGGTCGTCACTGAAGCTTTCTTT	CASSRQVVTEAFF
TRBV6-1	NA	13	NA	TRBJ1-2	TGTGCCAGCAGTGATGAAGGGGGCTATGGCTACACCTTC	CASSDEGGYGYTF
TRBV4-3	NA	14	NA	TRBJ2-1	TGCGCCAGCAGCCAAGTAATAGCTCGTAGTGAGCAGTTCTTC	CASSQVIARSEQFF
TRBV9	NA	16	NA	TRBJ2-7	TGTGCCAGCAGCGTAGGTTACAGGGTTAGCTCCTACGAGCAGTACTTC	CASSVGYRVSSYEQYF
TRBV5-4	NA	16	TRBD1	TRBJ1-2	TGTGCCAGCAGCCAATCAACGGACAGGGGGCGGCATGGCTACACCTTC	CASSQSTDRGRHGYTF
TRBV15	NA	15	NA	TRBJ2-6	TGTGCCACCAGCATTCGGAGCTCTGGGGCCAACGTCCTGACTTTC	CATSIRSSGANVLTF
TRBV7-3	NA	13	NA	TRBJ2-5	TGTGCCAGCAGCCGCGGGAACCAAGAGACCCAGTACTTC	CASSRGNQETQYF
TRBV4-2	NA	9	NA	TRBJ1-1	TGTGGGGAGGGGTGGAAAGCTTTCTTT	CGEGWKAFF
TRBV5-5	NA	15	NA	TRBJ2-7	TGTGCCAGCAGCTTGGATTACAGGGTAGCCCACGAGCAGTACTTC	CASSLDYRVAHEQYF
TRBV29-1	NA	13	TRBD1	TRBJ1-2	TGCAGCGTTACCGGGACAGGGGACTATGGCTACACCTTC	CSVTGTGDYGYTF
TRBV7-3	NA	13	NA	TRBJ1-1	TGTGCCAGCAGCTTAGGTTCTGGTCAGGGCACTTTCTTT	CASSLGSGQGTFF
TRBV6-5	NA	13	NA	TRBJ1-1	TGTGCCAGCAGTACGAAAGGAGACACTGAAGCTTTCTTT	CASSTKGDTEAFF
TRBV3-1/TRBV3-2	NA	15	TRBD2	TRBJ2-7	TGTGCCAGCAGCCACGGAGCGGGACCGTTCTACGAGCAGTACTTC	CASSHGAGPFYEQYF
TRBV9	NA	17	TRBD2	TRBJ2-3	TGTGCCAGCAGCGTAGGGATTAGCGGGGCTAGCACAGATACGCAGTATTTT	CASSVGISGASTDTQYF
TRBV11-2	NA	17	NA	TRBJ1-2	TGTGCCAGCAGCTTAGTAGTATGGCAGGGAATGAACTATGGCTACACCTTC	CASSLVVWQGMNYGYTF
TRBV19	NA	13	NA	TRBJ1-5	TGTGCCAGTAGTATAGCCTTCAATCAGCCCCAGCATTTT	CASSIAFNQPQHF
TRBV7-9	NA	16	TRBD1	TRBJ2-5	TGTGCCAGCAGCTCCCCTCACAGGGGTTCACAAGAGACCCAGTACTTC	CASSSPHRGSQETQYF
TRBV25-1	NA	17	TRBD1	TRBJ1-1	TGTGCCAGCAGTGACCACTTCGGCAGGACAGGGGCCACTGAAGCTTTCTTT	CASSDHFGRTGATEAFF
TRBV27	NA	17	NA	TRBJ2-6	TGTGCCAGCAGTCAATACAACAGGGTAACGGGGGCCAACGTCCTGACTTTC	CASSQYNRVTGANVLTF
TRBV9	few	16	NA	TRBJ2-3	TGTGCCAGCAGGGGAGTACAGGGTGAGGTAGCAGATACGCAGTATTTT	CASRGVQGEVADTQYF
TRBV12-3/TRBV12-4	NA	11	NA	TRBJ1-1	TGTGCCAGCAGTTTTAAATTTGAAGCTTTCTTT	CASSFKFEAFF
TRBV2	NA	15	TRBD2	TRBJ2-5	TGTGCCAGCAGTGAGCGTAGCGGGGGGAAAGAGACCCAGTACTTC	CASSERSGGKETQYF
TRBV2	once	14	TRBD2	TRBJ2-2	TGTGCCAGCAATGCGGGGGCGAACACCGGGGAGCTGTTTTTT	CASNAGANTGELFF
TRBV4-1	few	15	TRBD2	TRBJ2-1	TGCGCCAGCAGCCTGGGACTAGCGGGATTCAATGAGCAGTTCTTC	CASSLGLAGFNEQFF
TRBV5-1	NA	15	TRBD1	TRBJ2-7	TGCGCCAGCAGCTTGCGATTAGGGGGCAACTACGAGCAGTACTTC	CASSLRLGGNYEQYF
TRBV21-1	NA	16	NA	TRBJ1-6	TGTGCCAGCAGCAAATTAGGGGGTTTCAATAATTCACCCCTCCACTTT	CASSKLGGFNNSPLHF
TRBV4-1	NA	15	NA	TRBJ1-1	TGCGCCAGCAGCTACGGCATAGACAGTAGGACTGAAGCTTTCTTT	CASSYGIDSRTEAFF
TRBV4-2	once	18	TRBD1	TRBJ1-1	TGTGCCAGCAGCCAAGATCTCCGGGACAGGGGGGGGAACACTGAAGCTTTCTTT	CASSQDLRDRGGNTEAFF
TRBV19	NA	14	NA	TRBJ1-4	TGTGCCAGTAGCCAGGACAGCAACTCAGAAAAACTGTTTTTT	CASSQDSNSEKLFF
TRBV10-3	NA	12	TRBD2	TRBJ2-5	TGTGCCATCAGTGGGGGGGGAGAGACCCAGTACTTC	CAISGGGETQYF
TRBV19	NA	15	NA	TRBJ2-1	TGTGCCAGTAGTGCCAGGGCAGGGGACTACAATGAGCAGTTCTTC	CASSARAGDYNEQFF
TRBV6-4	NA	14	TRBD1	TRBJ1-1	TGTGCCAGCAGTGATACCCAGGGACAGACTGAAGCTTTCTTT	CASSDTQGQTEAFF
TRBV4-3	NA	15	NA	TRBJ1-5	TGCGCCAGCAGCTCCTCCCCAGGGGGCAATCAGCCCCAGCATTTT	CASSSSPGGNQPQHF
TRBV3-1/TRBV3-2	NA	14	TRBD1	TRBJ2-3	TGTGCCAGCAGTCGGGACAGCAGCACAGATACGCAGTATTTT	CASSRDSSTDTQYF
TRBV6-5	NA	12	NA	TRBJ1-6	TGTGCCAGCAGTTACTCCGGTTCACCCCTCCACTTT	CASSYSGSPLHF
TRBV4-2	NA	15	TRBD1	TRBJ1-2	TGTGCCAGCAGCCAGGAAGGACAGGGGGCATTCGGCTACACCTTC	CASSQEGQGAFGYTF
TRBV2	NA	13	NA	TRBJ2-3	TGTGCCAGCAGTGAAGATAACACAGATACGCAGTATTTT	CASSEDNTDTQYF
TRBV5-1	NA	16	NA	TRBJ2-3	TGCGCCAGCAGCTTGGAGGGACTTTATTCTACAGATACGCAGTATTTT	CASSLEGLYSTDTQYF
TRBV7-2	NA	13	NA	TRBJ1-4	TGTGCCAGCAGCTTAGCCCGGGGGGAAAAACTGTTTTTT	CASSLARGEKLFF
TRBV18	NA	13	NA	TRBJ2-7	TGTGCCAGCTCACCACGCGTAGTCTACGAGCAGTACTTC	CASSPRVVYEQYF
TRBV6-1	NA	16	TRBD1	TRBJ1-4	TGTGCCAGCAGTGAACGGGGACAGGGAGCTAATGAAAAACTGTTTTTT	CASSERGQGANEKLFF
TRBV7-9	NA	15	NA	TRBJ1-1	TGTGCCAGCAGCTTAGGTGTGCGGGCGGACACTGAAGCTTTCTTT	CASSLGVRADTEAFF
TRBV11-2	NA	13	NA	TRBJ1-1	TGTGCCAGCTATTCAGTGGGCCCGAGAGAAGCTTTCTTT	CASYSVGPREAFF